Listed below are T cell receptor beta chains from one sample, sequenced in a study of shared clonotypes between healthy human individuals. Some clones are missing from TCRdb's copy, which holds only in-frame ones; the method was immunoSEQ multiplex PCR. The sample has some 2,000,000 clones, 95% seen once. The specimen sequenced was naive CD4+ T cells sorted from blood. The receptor source for this set is a young man in good health. Both conserved end residues are part of each CDR3. The D gene is left open where the match is weak. Clone size appears in some rows only: once, few, many, or a class for an expanded clone.

TRBV18	TRBJ1-1	TRBD1	.	TGTGCCAGCTCTCGACAGGGCAGTGAAGCTTTCTTT	CASSRQGSEAFF
TRBV2	TRBJ2-4	TRBD2	.	TGTGCCAGCAGGATAGCGGGGCTGGACATTCAGTACTTC	CASRIAGLDIQYF
TRBV2	TRBJ2-5	.	.	TGTGCCAGCAGGGACGGAGAGACCCAGTACTTC	CASRDGETQYF
TRBV10-3	TRBJ1-1	.	.	TGTGCCATCAGTGAGTTGCAGCAGAACACTGAAGCTTTCTTT	CAISELQQNTEAFF
TRBV6-6	TRBJ2-1	TRBD2	.	TGTGCCAGCAGCATTACGACTAGCGGGAGGAAGGATGAGCAGTTCTTC	CASSITTSGRKDEQFF
TRBV7-6	TRBJ1-2	.	.	TGTGCCAGCAGCGTGGGAATTGGCTATGGCTACACCTTC	CASSVGIGYGYTF
TRBV7-9	TRBJ2-2	TRBD1	.	TGTGCCAGCCGCCGACAGGGGGGGAACACCGGGGAGCTGTTTTTT	CASRRQGGNTGELFF
TRBV19	TRBJ1-6	.	.	TGTGCCAGTAGTATAGATCGCGGCAGCTCCTATAATTCACCCCTCCACTTT	CASSIDRGSSYNSPLHF
TRBV6-1	TRBJ2-1	TRBD1	.	TGTGCCAGCAGTGTCATGGGACAGGTCCCCTCCTACAATGAGCAGTTCTTC	CASSVMGQVPSYNEQFF
TRBV10-3	TRBJ2-2	.	.	TGTGCCATAAGCGGGTCCGCGAACACCGGGGAGCTGTTTTTT	CAISGSANTGELFF
TRBV5-4	TRBJ2-2	TRBD2	.	TGTGCCAGCAGCTCTCAAGCGGGGGGCGTTACCGGGGAGCTGTTTTTT	CASSSQAGGVTGELFF
TRBV6-6	TRBJ2-7	.	.	TGTGCCAGCAGTCCCATGGGGCCTTGGCAGTACTTC	CASSPMGPWQYF
TRBV19	TRBJ1-6	.	once	TGTGCCAGTAGTCTCCGGGATTCAAATTCACCCCTCCACTTT	CASSLRDSNSPLHF
TRBV15	TRBJ1-1	.	.	TGTGCCACCAGTAAAGGGACACCGAACACTGAAGCTTTCTTT	CATSKGTPNTEAFF
TRBV30	TRBJ1-1	.	.	TGTGCCTGGAGTGTACAGAGTTACACTGAAGCTTTCTTT	CAWSVQSYTEAFF
TRBV5-1	TRBJ1-2	.	.	TGCGCCAGCAGCTTGGCTGGCTCTTTGGGCTACACCTTC	CASSLAGSLGYTF
TRBV30	TRBJ2-1	TRBD1	.	TGTGCCTGGACCCGGCAGGGGGAGCTGTTCTTC	CAWTRQGELFF
TRBV5-5	TRBJ1-2	.	.	TGTGCCAGCAGCCCACTAGAGGTTGTCGGCTATGGCTACACCTTC	CASSPLEVVGYGYTF
TRBV28	TRBJ2-1	TRBD2	.	TGTGCCAGCCTAGGGCGGGAGTTCATCTACAATGAGCAGTTCTTC	CASLGREFIYNEQFF
TRBV30	TRBJ1-5	TRBD1	.	TGTGCCTGGAGTCTCTCGTCAGGGGGTCAGCCCCAGCATTTT	CAWSLSSGGQPQHF
TRBV18	TRBJ2-3	TRBD2	.	TGTGCCAGCTCACCACCGAGGCTAGCGGGAGCAGATACGCAGTATTTT	CASSPPRLAGADTQYF
TRBV7-9	TRBJ2-7	TRBD2	.	TGTGCCAGCAGCTTAGGGCGGGAGCAATACGAGCAGTACTTC	CASSLGREQYEQYF
TRBV5-1	TRBJ2-2	.	.	TGCGCCAGCAGCTTGGGGTCGTTCGGAAACACCGGGGAGCTGTTTTTT	CASSLGSFGNTGELFF
TRBV7-2	TRBJ2-7	TRBD1	.	TGTGCCAGCAGCTTAGACCGGGACAGGGTCAACGAGCAGTACTTC	CASSLDRDRVNEQYF
TRBV5-1	TRBJ2-6	.	.	TGCGCCAGCAGCTTGTTGGTGAGCTCTGGGGCCAACGTCCTGACTTTC	CASSLLVSSGANVLTF
TRBV29-1	TRBJ1-1	.	.	TGCAGCGTAGAACAGGGAGGCCCTGAAGCTTTCTTT	CSVEQGGPEAFF
TRBV19	TRBJ1-2	.	once	TGTGCCAGTAGTCCAGCGATTCTCCACGGCGATGGCTACACCTTC	CASSPAILHGDGYTF
TRBV30	TRBJ1-6	TRBD1	.	TGTGCCTGGAGTTTCGACAGGGAGATATCACCCCTCCACTTT	CAWSFDREISPLHF
TRBV6-5	TRBJ1-2	.	.	TGTGCCAGCAGTTACGGGGCTTTTTCTAACTATGGCTACACCTTC	CASSYGAFSNYGYTF
TRBV4-1	TRBJ2-4	.	once	TGCGCCAGCAGCCCTATCGGCCTAGCCAAAAACATTCAGTACTTC	CASSPIGLAKNIQYF
TRBV6-5	TRBJ2-3	TRBD1	.	TGTGCCAGCAGTCAGGACAGGGTCGCAGATACGCAGTATTTT	CASSQDRVADTQYF
TRBV6-6	TRBJ1-2	.	once	TGTGCCAGCAGCCGGACAGCTAACTATGGCTACACCTTC	CASSRTANYGYTF
TRBV6-5	TRBJ2-7	.	.	TGTGCCAGCATTGAGACGAGTTCCTACGAGCAGTACTTC	CASIETSSYEQYF
TRBV6-5	TRBJ1-5	.	few	TGTGCCAGCAGCCAGGGTTTCAATCAGCCCCAGCATTTT	CASSQGFNQPQHF
TRBV18	TRBJ1-1	.	.	TGTGCCAGCTCACCTTGGGGGGAGAACACTGAAGCTTTCTTT	CASSPWGENTEAFF
TRBV11-2	TRBJ2-6	.	.	TGTGCCAGCAGCTTACTCAGCTCTGGGGCCAACGTCCTGACTTTC	CASSLLSSGANVLTF
TRBV5-6	TRBJ1-5	.	.	TGTGCCAGCAGCTTGTGGCGTAGAGGCTATAGCAATCAGCCCCAGCATTTT	CASSLWRRGYSNQPQHF
TRBV30	TRBJ2-2	.	.	TGTGCCTGGAGTCGGGGCCGTCAAGGGGAGCTGTTTTTT	CAWSRGRQGELFF
TRBV9	TRBJ1-3	.	.	TGTGCCAGCAGCGTAGGCCCCGAAGGAAACACCATATATTTT	CASSVGPEGNTIYF
TRBV5-1	TRBJ2-7	TRBD1	few	TGCGCCAGCAGCCCGGACAGGGGCTACGAGCAGTACTTC	CASSPDRGYEQYF
TRBV5-1	TRBJ2-1	TRBD2	.	TGCGCCAGCAGCTTGTCCGGGGGGGCGTACAATGAGCAGTTCTTC	CASSLSGGAYNEQFF
TRBV12-5	TRBJ1-1	.	.	TGTGCTAGTGGTTTACCGGGGGACACTGAAGCTTTCTTT	CASGLPGDTEAFF